Shown below are 22 T cell receptor beta chains from a single sample sequenced in a study of identical twins. TCRdb re-called the 5' RACE reads through MiXCR, storing one row per CDR3 protein. The sample contains hundreds of thousands of distinct CDR3 sequences, over 9% of which appear only once. These data are also associated with another study on yellow fever vaccine responses in identical twins.

The sample comprised PBMCs. Receptors originate from a woman aged 18-29 years in good health.

The chain carries TRBV9 and TRBJ2-7; TRBD2 agrees at 9 bases. V shed 0 bases, J shed 6 bases, and the junction held 7 bases outside the gene matches. CDR3 length: 15 amino acids. CDR1 and CDR2 from the germline V gene are SGDLS and YYNGEE. CDR3: CASSVDGFSGSEQYF. For the CDR3, the DNA is TGTGCCAGCAGCGTAGACGGGTTTAGCGGGAGCGAGCAGTACTTC. The whole variable domain, filled in from reference TRBV9 and TRBJ2-7, reads DSGVTQTPKHLITATGQRVTLRCSPRSGDLSVYWYQQSLDQGLQFLIQYYNGEERAKGNILERFSAQQFPDLHSELNLSSLELGDSALYFCASSVDGFSGSEQYFGPGTRLTVT.

This clonotype was counted ten times or more. The rearrangement links TRBV12-3 or TRBV12-4 to TRBJ1-1; 7 positions agree with TRBD1. The CDR3 is 12 residues long. V was pared by 3 bases and J by 9 bases, with 4 bases of the junction left unmatched. CDR3: CASSLGGGKAFF. The CDR3 region has the DNA TGTGCCAGCAGTTTGGGAGGGGGCAAAGCTTTCTTT.

This clonotype was counted a few times. This chain joins TRBV5-8 and TRBJ1-3; D call uncertain. Germline V lookup: CDR1 SGHTS, CDR2 YDEGEE. V gave up 0 bases and J gave up 0 bases, with 7 bases separating them. The CDR3 totals 15 residues. The chain's CDR3 is CASSLGRLSGNTIYF. The CDR3 bases are TGTGCCAGCAGCTTGGGTCGACTCTCTGGAAACACCATATATTTT. Looking up the rest from reference TRBV5-8 and TRBJ1-3 gives the full variable domain: EAGVTQSPTHLIKTRGQQATLRCSPISGHTSVYWYQQALGLGLQFLLWYDEGEERNRGNFPPRFSGRQFPNYSSELNVNALELEDSALYLCASSLGRLSGNTIYFGEGSWLTVV.

V and J are TRBV11-3 and TRBJ2-7; 7 positions agree with TRBD2. This CDR3 comprises 13 residues. The J segment lost 6 bases and the V segment lost 3 bases, leaving 5 bases of the junction unmatched. Germline values: CDR1 SGHNT, CDR2 YENEEA. In nucleotides, the CDR3 is TGTGCCAGCAGCTTTTTCCCTAGCGGCGAGCAGTACGTC. Protein sequence: CASSFFPSGEQYV.

At least ten counts were recorded for this clonotype. The junction differs from germline at one of its ends, possibly a read error. The chain recombines TRBV4-1 with TRBJ2-1; no definite D call. The CDR3 contains 15 residues. Germline lookup yields CDR1 MGHRA and CDR2 YSYEKL. The CDR3 region has the DNA TGCGCCAGCAGCCAAGATCGGGTCTCCGACAATGAGCAGTTCTTC. Amino acid sequence: CASSQDRVSDNEQFF.

In this sample, this clonotype turned up a few times. V gene TRBV25-1 combines with J gene TRBJ2-5; D gene ambiguous. Germline lookup yields CDR1 MGHDK and CDR2 SYGVNS. The CDR3 totals 13 residues. Deletions cut 5 bases from V and 5 bases from J, with 12 bases between. DNA of the CDR3: TGTGCCAGCAGTCTCCCTATAGGGGAGACCCAGTACTTC. It encodes CASSLPIGETQYF.

J is TRBJ2-1 and V is TRBV12-3 or TRBV12-4, with D perhaps matching TRBD1 or TRBD2 (5 bases each). The V and J ends lost 6 bases and 5 bases respectively, with 14 bases between them. The CDR3 covers 14 residues. For the CDR3, the DNA is TGTGCCAGCAGAGCTCCCGGGACCCACAATGAGCAGTTCTTC. Protein product: CASRAPGTHNEQFF.

This clonotype was observed at least ten times. The rearrangement joins TRBV7-9 to TRBJ1-2; D is uncertain. Germline V gives CDR1 SEHNR, CDR2 FQNEAQ (reference sequence). This CDR3 spans 12 amino acids. Written as DNA, the CDR3 is TGTGCGCCAGCGAAGGATTTGGGGGGCTACACCTTC. Its translation: CAPAKDLGGYTF.

V is TRBV20-1 and J is TRBJ2-5; no definite D call. Trimming stripped 6 bases from V and 2 bases from J, with 13 bases between. The CDR3 contains 13 residues. CDR1 and CDR2 from the germline V gene are DFQATT and SNEGSKA (reference sequence). CDR3 DNA: TGCAGTGCCCGCACGGTGGAACAAGAGACCCAGTACTTC. Protein product: CSARTVEQETQYF.

This clonotype has just a few counts. This sequence joins TRBV7-9 and TRBJ2-5; D gene unclear. Trimming stripped 7 bases from V and 1 base from J, with 19 bases between. CDR3 size: 16 residues. Germline V CDR1 and CDR2: SEHNR, FQNEAQ (reference sequence). CDR3 loop: CASNFGVSGSQETQYF. CDR3 DNA: TGTGCCAGCAACTTTGGTGTTTCGGGCAGCCAAGAGACCCAGTACTTC.

In this sample, this clonotype turned up many times. The chain links TRBV10-3 to TRBJ2-3, with D perhaps TRBD1 or TRBD2 (6 bases each). Trimming took off 11 bases at V and 2 bases at J, with 17 bases between the two ends. Germline CDR1 is ENHRY and CDR2 is SYGVKD. The length of the CDR3 is 14 residues. The chain's CDR3 is CAPNGGHFTDTQYF. CDR3 in DNA: TGTGCCCCCAACGGGGGACACTTCACAGATACGCAGTATTTT.

The V and J genes are TRBV6-1 and TRBJ1-5; 7 positions match TRBD1. The V gene end was trimmed by 5 bases and the J gene end by 6 bases; junction bases not matched to a gene: 7. The CDR3 extends over 14 amino acids. Germline V gives CDR1 MNHNS, CDR2 SASEGT. CDR3 coding DNA: TGTGCCAGCAGTAGACAGGGATACGGTCAGCCCCAGCATTTT. It codes for CASSRQGYGQPQHF.

This clonotype has a handful of counts. The chain uses TRBV11-2 and TRBJ2-1; D may match TRBD1 or TRBD2 (5 bases each). Trimming took off 0 bases at V and 4 bases at J, with 13 bases between the two ends. Per the germline V gene, CDR1 is SGHAT and CDR2 is FQNNGV. The CDR3 extends over 16 amino acids. DNA of the CDR3: TGTGCCAGCAGCTTAGATAGGGGACGCAAATACAATGAGCAGTTCTTC. This codes for CASSLDRGRKYNEQFF. The complete variable domain, with remaining parts taken from reference TRBV11-2 and TRBJ2-1, reads EAGVAQSPRYKIIEKRQSVAFWCNPISGHATLYWYQQILGQGPKLLIQFQNNGVVDDSQLPKDRFSAERLKGVDSTLKIQPAKLEDSAVYLCASSLDRGRKYNEQFFGPGTRLTVL.

This clonotype has more than one count but fewer than ten. V is TRBV6-4 and J is TRBJ2-6, with TRBD2 identical over 9 bases. From germline, CDR1 is MRHNA and CDR2 SNTAGT. V lost 4 bases and J lost 4; bases outside the gene matches: 5. This CDR3 is built from 16 residues. Here the CDR3 reads CASSAGLATGANVLTF. In nucleotides, the CDR3 is TGTGCCAGCAGTGCGGGACTAGCTACCGGGGCCAACGTCCTGACTTTC.

The chain is built from TRBV24-1 and TRBJ2-5; D gene ambiguous. The CDR3 has 19 amino acids. Between the trimmed V and J ends, which lost 4 bases and 5 bases, there was a span of 28 bases. The germline gives CDR1 KGHDR, CDR2 SFDVKD. DNA of the CDR3: TGTGCCACCAGTGACAATTTCCACTCCCTCGGTGCTTCCCGGGAGACCCAGTACTTC. Its protein is CATSDNFHSLGASRETQYF.

V gene TRBV24-1 combines with J gene TRBJ2-1, with 7 bases that match TRBD2. After removal of 4 bases from V and 8 bases from J, the junction contained 7 bases not matched to a gene. This CDR3 has 14 amino acids. The V gene's germline CDR1 is KGHDR and CDR2 SFDVKD. The CDR3 loop is CATSDPAGRDEQFF. The CDR3 region has the DNA TGTGCCACCAGTGACCCAGCGGGAAGGGATGAGCAGTTCTTC.

This sequence joins TRBV20-1 and TRBJ1-4; 7 bases agree with TRBD1. Germline V gene sequence: CDR1 DFQATT, CDR2 SNEGSKA (reference sequence). The CDR3 sequence is 16 residues long. Losses at the gene ends were 5 bases for V and 0 bases for J; bases not matched to a gene: 9. Written as DNA, the CDR3 is TGCAGTGCTCACGAGGGGGCCCTAGCAACTAATGAAAAACTGTTTTTT. As protein: CSAHEGALATNEKLFF.

V is TRBV9 and J is TRBJ2-1; 9 positions agree with TRBD2. J was trimmed by 10 bases and V by 4 bases; bases with no gene match: 12. From germline, CDR1 is SGDLS and CDR2 YYNGEE. The CDR3 contains 15 residues. CDR3 in amino acids: CASSPGVAGVREQFF. DNA of the CDR3: TGTGCCAGCAGCCCCGGGGTAGCGGGGGTAAGGGAGCAGTTCTTC.

The chain employs TRBV2 and TRBJ2-1, with TRBD1 matching 8 bases. Losses at the gene ends were 6 bases for V and 10 bases for J; bases not matched to a gene: 8. Germline loops: CDR1 SNHLY, CDR2 FYNNEI. This CDR3 spans 13 amino acids. The CDR3 sequence is CASRLTGQGEQFF. The CDR3 DNA reads TGTGCCAGCAGACTAACCGGACAGGGCGAGCAGTTCTTC.

The J gene is TRBJ2-1, the V gene TRBV5-6; 12 nucleotides agree with TRBD1. Germline CDR1 reads SGHDT; CDR2 reads YYEEEE. The CDR3 is 16 residues long. V dropped 4 bases and J dropped 8; count of bases not matched to a gene: 10. The CDR3 DNA reads TGTGCCAGCAGCGCCCCGGGGGGACAGGGGGCCTATGAGCAGTTCTTC. It specifies CASSAPGGQGAYEQFF.

The V gene is TRBV2, the J gene TRBJ1-2, with unresolved D. Germline V gene data show CDR1 as SNHLY and CDR2 as FYNNEI. The CDR3 is 11 amino acids. V gave up 9 bases and J gave up 3 bases, with 8 bases separating them. CDR3 DNA: TGTGCCAGGCGGGGTGACTATGGCTACACCTTC. This gives the protein CARRGDYGYTF. The entire variable domain, with the rest obtained from reference TRBV2 and TRBJ1-2, is as follows: EPEVTQTPSHQVTQMGQEVILRCVPISNHLYFYWYRQILGQKVEFLVSFYNNEISEKSEIFDDQFSVERPDGSNFTLKIRSTKLEDSAMYFCARRGDYGYTFGSGTRLTVV.

The chain joins TRBV7-8 to TRBJ2-1; possible D gene TRBD2, 7 bases. Trimming shortened V by 1 base and J by 0 bases, and 16 bases separated the two germline ends. The germline V gene has CDR1 SGHVS and CDR2 FQNEAQ. CDR3 length: 18 amino acids. CDR3 protein: CASSLVGGRGNSYNEQFF. DNA of the CDR3: TGTGCCAGCAGCTTAGTTGGTGGGAGGGGGAACTCCTACAATGAGCAGTTCTTC.